This T cell receptor beta chain was captured in a study of blood T cells in healthy people across ages. Each donor supplied roughly 9.1 milliliters of peripheral blood. In germline, CDR1 is SGDLS, CDR2 YYNGEE. The CDR3 runs to 16 residues. V trimming: 0 bases; J trimming: 8 bases; junction bases outside the gene matches: 8. This clonotype was seen at least ten times. It was with a sample-barcoded 5' primer and a J-beta primer mix that a second PCR of roughly 6 to 11 cycles was run. One entry per CDR3 protein results from TCRdb running MiXCR on the 5' RACE reads. The data contain 800,000 or so distinct CDR3 sequences, about 47% of them singletons.

Material for sequencing was blood. This TCR came from an elderly man in good health. The V gene is TRBV9, the J gene TRBJ2-1; 10 bases line up with TRBD2. The CDR3 DNA reads as TGTGCCAGCAGCGTAGGATCCGGGACTAGCGTCTATGAGCAGTTCTTC. Amino acid sequence: CASSVGSGTSVYEQFF.